This T cell receptor (beta chain) originates from a study of control samples from healthy donors and cancer patients. Some clones are missing from TCRdb's copy, which holds only in-frame ones; the method was immunoSEQ multiplex PCR. The sample carries about 110,000 clones, 90% recorded once. The V and J ends lost 5 bases and 0 bases, in that order; junction bases with no gene match: 8. Germline values: CDR1 LNHDA, CDR2 SQIVND (reference sequence). The length of the CDR3 is 17 residues. V and J are TRBV19 and TRBJ1-3; 9 positions match TRBD1. The TCR comes from a human donor in good health. The donor label of this sample is uncertain. The sample taken for sequencing was blood. CDR3 nucleotide sequence: TGTGCCAGTAGTTGGAACACAGGGGGCCTCTCTGGAAACACCATATATTTT. As protein: CASSWNTGGLSGNTIYF.